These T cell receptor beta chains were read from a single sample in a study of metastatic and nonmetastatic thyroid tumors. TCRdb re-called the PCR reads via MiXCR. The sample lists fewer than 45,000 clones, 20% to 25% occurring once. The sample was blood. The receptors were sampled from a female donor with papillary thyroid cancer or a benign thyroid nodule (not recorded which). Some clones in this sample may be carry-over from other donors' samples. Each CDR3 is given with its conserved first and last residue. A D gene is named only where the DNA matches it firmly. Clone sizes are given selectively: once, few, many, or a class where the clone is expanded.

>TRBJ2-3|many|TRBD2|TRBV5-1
CASSLSTSVTDTQYF
TGCGCCAGCAGCTTGTCGACTAGCGTCACAGATACGCAGTATTTT
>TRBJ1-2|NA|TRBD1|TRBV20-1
CSARPVPGQGADGYTF
TGCAGTGCTAGACCGGTCCCGGGACAGGGGGCGGATGGCTACACCTTC
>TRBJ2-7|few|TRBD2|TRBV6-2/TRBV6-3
CASSYEGGGYEQYF
TGTGCTAGCAGTTACGAGGGCGGGGGGTACGAGCAGTACTTC
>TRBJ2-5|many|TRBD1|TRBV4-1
CASSQVHIQGRETQYF
TGCGCCAGCAGCCAAGTACATATACAGGGGCGAGAGACCCAGTACTTC
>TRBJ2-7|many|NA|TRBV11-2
CASSPLRASPYEQYF
TGTGCCAGCAGCCCCCTGCGGGCATCCCCCTACGAGCAGTACTTC
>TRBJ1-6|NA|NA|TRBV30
CAWSLSGAAYNSPLHF
TGTGCCTGGAGTCTGAGTGGGGCAGCTTATAATTCACCCCTCCACTTT
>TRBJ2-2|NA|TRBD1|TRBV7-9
CASSEQGARVAVF
TGTGCCAGCAGCGAACAGGGGGCGCGGGTAGCTGTTTTT
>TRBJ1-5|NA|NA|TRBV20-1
CSARDERGNQPQHF
TGCAGTGCTAGAGATGAACGGGGGAATCAGCCCCAGCATTTT
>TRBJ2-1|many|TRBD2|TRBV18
CASSRVWTSGSPHNEQFF
TGTGCCAGCTCACGGGTATGGACTAGCGGGAGTCCCCACAATGAGCAGTTCTTC
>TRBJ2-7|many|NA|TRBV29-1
CSVGRGRTTYEQYF
TGCAGCGTTGGGAGGGGGCGGACCACCTACGAGCAGTACTTC
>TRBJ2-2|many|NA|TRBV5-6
CASSLGPTGELFF
TGTGCCAGCAGCTTAGGGCCCACCGGGGAGCTGTTTTTT
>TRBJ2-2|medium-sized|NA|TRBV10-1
CASSEGGGELFF
TGCGCCAGCAGTGAGGGGGGCGGGGAGCTGTTTTTT
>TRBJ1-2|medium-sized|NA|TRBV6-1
CAISGTRVSSYGYTF
TGTGCCATTAGCGGGACTCGGGTTTCGAGCTATGGCTACACCTTC
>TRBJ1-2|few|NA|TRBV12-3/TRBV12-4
CASSLSVGLYGYTF
TGTGCCAGCAGTTTATCAGTGGGCCTGTATGGCTACACCTTC
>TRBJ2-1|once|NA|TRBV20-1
CSARAGVGNEQFF
TGCAGTGCTAGGGCAGGGGTGGGCAATGAGCAGTTCTTC
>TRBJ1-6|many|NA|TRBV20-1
CSAGRVNSPLHF
TGCAGTGCTGGGCGGGTAAATTCACCCCTCCACTTT
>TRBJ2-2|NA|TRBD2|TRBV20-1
CSVKRLADDFDTGELFF
TGCAGTGTCAAGAGACTAGCGGATGACTTTGACACCGGGGAGCTGTTTTTT
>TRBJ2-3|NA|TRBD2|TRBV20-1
CSARGGGSNTQYF
TGCAGTGCTAGAGGCGGGGGGTCGAATACGCAGTATTTT
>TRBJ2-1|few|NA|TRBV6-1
CASTSGFDEQFF
TGTGCCAGCACGTCGGGGTTCGATGAGCAGTTCTTC
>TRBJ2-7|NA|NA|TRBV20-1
CSARDRGGSGHSYEQYF
TGCAGTGCTAGAGATCGGGGTGGTAGCGGTCACTCCTACGAGCAGTACTTC
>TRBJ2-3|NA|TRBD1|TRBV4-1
CASRYRGESDTQYF
TGCGCCAGCAGGTACAGGGGAGAGTCAGATACGCAGTATTTT
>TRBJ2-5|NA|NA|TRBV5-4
CASSLNPAGGAPDGETQYF
TGTGCCAGCAGCTTAAATCCCGCCGGAGGAGCCCCGGACGGAGAGACCCAGTACTTC
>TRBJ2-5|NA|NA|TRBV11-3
CASSFRGLDTHYF
TGTGCCAGCAGCTTCCGGGGGCTAGATACCCATTACTTC